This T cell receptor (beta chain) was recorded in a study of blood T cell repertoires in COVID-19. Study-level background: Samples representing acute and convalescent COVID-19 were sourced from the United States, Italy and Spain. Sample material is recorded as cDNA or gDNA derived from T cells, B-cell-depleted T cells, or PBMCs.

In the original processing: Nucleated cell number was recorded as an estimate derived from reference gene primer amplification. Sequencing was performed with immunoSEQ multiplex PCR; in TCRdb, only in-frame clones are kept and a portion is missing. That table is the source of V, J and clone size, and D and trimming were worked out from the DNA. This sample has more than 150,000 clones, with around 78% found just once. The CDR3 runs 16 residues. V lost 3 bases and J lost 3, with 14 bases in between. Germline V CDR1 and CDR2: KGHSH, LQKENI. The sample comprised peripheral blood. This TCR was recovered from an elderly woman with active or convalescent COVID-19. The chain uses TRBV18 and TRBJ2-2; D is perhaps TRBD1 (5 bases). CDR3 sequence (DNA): TGTGCCAGCTCACCCCCTTCGGTCAGGGACACCGGGGAGCTGTTTTTT. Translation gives CASSPPSVRDTGELFF.